This T cell receptor (beta chain) is from a study of T cells after yellow fever vaccination. Study observations and caveats: After the booster, roughly 96% of CD4 and 88% of CD8 primary-response clones were re-detected. The appearance of a small share of clonotypes in both CD4 and CD8 compartments was observed.

Making TCR cDNA involved 5'RACE template switching, which added UMIs and a universal primer site. From the 5' RACE reads, TCRdb called clonotypes with MiXCR, one entry per CDR3 protein. The sample includes hundreds of thousands of distinct CDR3 sequences, about 9.5% of them seen just once. V shed 1 base and J shed 8 bases, with 9 bases lying between them. The CDR3 length is 13 residues. Germline V gives CDR1 SGHTA, CDR2 FQGNSA. About this clonotype itself: Its specificity is not known.

The material sequenced was PBMCs, taken on the day of the first yellow fever vaccination. This chain joins TRBV7-2 and TRBJ1-3; D gene unclear. This receptor was obtained from a man between 18 and 35 years old who received the YFV17D yellow fever vaccine. The CDR3 sequence is CASSLESGYTIYF. Here the CDR3 DNA reads TGTGCCAGCAGCTTAGAAAGTGGCTACACCATATATTTT.